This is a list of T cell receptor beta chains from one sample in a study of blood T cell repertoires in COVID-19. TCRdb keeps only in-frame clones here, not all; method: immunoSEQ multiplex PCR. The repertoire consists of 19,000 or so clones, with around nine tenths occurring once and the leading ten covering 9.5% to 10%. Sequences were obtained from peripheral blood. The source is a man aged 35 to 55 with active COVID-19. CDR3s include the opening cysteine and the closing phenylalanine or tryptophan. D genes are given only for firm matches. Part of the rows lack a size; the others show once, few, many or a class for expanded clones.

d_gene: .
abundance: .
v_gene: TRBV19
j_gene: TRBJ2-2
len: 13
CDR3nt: TGTGCCAGTAGTAGAGTGAACACCGGGGAGCTGTTTTTT
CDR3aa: CASSRVNTGELFF

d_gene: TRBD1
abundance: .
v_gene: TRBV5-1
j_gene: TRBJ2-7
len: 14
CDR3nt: TGCGCCAGCAGCTTCGGGACAGGGGGATACGAGCAGTACTTC
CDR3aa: CASSFGTGGYEQYF

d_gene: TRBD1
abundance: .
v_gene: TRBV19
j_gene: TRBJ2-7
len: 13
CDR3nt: TGTGCCAGTAGCTACAGGGGCTCCTACGAGCAGTACTTC
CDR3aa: CASSYRGSYEQYF

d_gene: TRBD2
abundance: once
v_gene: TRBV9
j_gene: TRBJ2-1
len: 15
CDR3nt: TGTGCCAGCAGCGCGCCGGGACTAGCGGGTAATGAGCAGTTCTTC
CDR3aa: CASSAPGLAGNEQFF

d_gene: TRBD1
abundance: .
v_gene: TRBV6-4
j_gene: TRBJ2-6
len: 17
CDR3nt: TGTGCCAGCAGTGACTCGACAGGGGGCTCTGGGGCCAACGTCCTGACTTTC
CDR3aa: CASSDSTGGSGANVLTF

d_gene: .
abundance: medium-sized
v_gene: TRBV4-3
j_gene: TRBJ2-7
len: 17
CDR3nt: TGCGCCAGCAGCCAAGTTGATAGCGGAGAAACTACCTACGAGCAGTACTTC
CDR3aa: CASSQVDSGETTYEQYF

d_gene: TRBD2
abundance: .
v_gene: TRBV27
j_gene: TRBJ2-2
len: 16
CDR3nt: TGTGCCAGCAGCGCCCCTAGCGGAGGAGGCACCGGGGAGCTGTTTTTT
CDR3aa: CASSAPSGGGTGELFF

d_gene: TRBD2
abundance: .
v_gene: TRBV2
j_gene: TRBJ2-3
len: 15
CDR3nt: TGTGCCAGCAGTGTGACTAGCGGGAACACAGATACGCAGTATTTT
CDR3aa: CASSVTSGNTDTQYF

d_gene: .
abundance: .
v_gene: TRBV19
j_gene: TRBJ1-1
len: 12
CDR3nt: TGTGCCAGTAGTATCCGGGGAAGTGAAGCTTTCTTT
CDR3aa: CASSIRGSEAFF

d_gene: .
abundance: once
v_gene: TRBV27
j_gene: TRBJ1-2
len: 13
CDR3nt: TGTGCCAGCAGTGCGACAGGTGACTATGGCTACACCTTC
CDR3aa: CASSATGDYGYTF

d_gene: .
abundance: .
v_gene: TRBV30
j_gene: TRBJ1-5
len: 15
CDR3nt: TGTGCCTGGAGTACAGGACCCTATAGCAATCAGCCCCAGCATTTT
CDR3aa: CAWSTGPYSNQPQHF

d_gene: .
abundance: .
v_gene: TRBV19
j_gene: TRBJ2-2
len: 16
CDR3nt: TGTGCCAGTAGGAACTCAGGGTCAATAAGCACCGGGGAGCTGTTTTTT
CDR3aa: CASRNSGSISTGELFF

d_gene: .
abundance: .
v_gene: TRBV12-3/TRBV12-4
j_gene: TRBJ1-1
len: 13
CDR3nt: TGTGCCAGCAGTTTGGTAGGGGGCACTGAAGCTTTCTTT
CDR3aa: CASSLVGGTEAFF

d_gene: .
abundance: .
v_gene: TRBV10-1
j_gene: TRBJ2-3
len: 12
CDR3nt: TGCGCCAGCAGACAGGTTCCGAATACGCAGTATTTT
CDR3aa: CASRQVPNTQYF

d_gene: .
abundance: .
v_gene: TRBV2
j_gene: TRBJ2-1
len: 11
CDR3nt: TGTGCCAGCAGTGAAGCGGGAGCGAATTTCTTC
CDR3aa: CASSEAGANFF

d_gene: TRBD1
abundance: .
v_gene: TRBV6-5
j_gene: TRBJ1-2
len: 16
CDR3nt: TGTGCCAGCAGCTACCTTAGGACAGGGGGTTCTTATGGCTACACCTTC
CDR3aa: CASSYLRTGGSYGYTF

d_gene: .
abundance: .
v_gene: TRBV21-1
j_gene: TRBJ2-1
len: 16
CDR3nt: TGTGCCAGCAACCCAAATCCCCCACTAGCCCGTAATGAGCAGTTCTTC
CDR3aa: CASNPNPPLARNEQFF

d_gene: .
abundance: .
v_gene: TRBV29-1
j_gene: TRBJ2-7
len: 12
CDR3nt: TGCAGCGTTGGTGAGGATTCCTACGAGCAGTACTTC
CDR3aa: CSVGEDSYEQYF

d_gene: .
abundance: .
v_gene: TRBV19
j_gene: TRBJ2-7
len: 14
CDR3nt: TGTGCCAGTAGTAGACGGGAGACCTTCTACGAGCAGTACTTC
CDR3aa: CASSRRETFYEQYF

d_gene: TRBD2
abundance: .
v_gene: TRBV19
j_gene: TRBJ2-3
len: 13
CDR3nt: TGTGCCAGTCATAGCGGGAATACAGATACGCAGTATTTT
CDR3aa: CASHSGNTDTQYF

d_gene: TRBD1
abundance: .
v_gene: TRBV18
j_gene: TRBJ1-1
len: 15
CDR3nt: TGTGCCAGCTCACCGGGACAGGGCACGAACACTGAAGCTTTCTTT
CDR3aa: CASSPGQGTNTEAFF

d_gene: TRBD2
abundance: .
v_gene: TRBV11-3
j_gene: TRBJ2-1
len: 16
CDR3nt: TGTGCCAGCAGCTTAGGTTACGCTAGCGGCTACAATGAGCAGTTCTTC
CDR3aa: CASSLGYASGYNEQFF

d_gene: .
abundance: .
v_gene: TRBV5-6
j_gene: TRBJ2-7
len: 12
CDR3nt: TGTGCCAGCACCTCAACTCACGGCGAGCAGTACTTC
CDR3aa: CASTSTHGEQYF

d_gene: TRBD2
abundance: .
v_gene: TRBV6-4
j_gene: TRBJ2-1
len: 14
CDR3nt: TGTGCCAGCAGTAAGCGGGAGGGGTTTGATGAGCAGTTCTTC
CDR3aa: CASSKREGFDEQFF

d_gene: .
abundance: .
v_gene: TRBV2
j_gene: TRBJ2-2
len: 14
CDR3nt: TGTGCCAGCAATTCGGGACAGCGGGCCGGGGAGCTGTTTTTT
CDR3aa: CASNSGQRAGELFF

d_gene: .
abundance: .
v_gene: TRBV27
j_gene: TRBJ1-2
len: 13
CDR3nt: TGTGCCAGCAGGGGAAACAGGGTTGGTGGCTACACCTTC
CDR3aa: CASRGNRVGGYTF